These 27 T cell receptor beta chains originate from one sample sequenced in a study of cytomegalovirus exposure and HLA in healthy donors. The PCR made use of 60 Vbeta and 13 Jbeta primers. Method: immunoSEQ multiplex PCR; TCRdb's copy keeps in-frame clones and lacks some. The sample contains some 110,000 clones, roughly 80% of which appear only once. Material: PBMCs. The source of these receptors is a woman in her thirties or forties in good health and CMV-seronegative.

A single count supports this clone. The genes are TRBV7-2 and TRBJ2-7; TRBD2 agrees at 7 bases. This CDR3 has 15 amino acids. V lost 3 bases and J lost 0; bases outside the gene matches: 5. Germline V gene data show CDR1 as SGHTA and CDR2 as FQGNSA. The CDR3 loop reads CASSFTSASSYEQYF. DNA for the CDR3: TGTGCCAGCAGCTTCACTAGCGCTAGCTCCTACGAGCAGTACTTC.

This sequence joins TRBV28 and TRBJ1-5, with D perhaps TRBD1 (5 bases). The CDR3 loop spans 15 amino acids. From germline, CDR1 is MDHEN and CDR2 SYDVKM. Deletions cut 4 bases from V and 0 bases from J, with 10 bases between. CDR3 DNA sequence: TGTGCCAGCAGTTCCCCCCAGGGTAGCAATCAGCCCCAGCATTTT. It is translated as CASSSPQGSNQPQHF. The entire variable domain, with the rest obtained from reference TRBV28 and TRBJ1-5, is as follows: DVKVTQSSRYLVKRTGEKVFLECVQDMDHENMFWYRQDPGLGLRLIYFSYDVKMKEKGDIPEGYSVSREKKERFSLILESASTNQTSMYLCASSSPQGSNQPQHFGDGTRLSIL.

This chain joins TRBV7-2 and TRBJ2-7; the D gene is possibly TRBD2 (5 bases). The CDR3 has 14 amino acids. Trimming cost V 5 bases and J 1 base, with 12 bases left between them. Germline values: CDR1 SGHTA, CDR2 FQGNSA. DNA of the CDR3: TGTGCCAGCAGCCCCAGTCGGGGTTCCTACGAGCAGTACTTC. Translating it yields CASSPSRGSYEQYF.

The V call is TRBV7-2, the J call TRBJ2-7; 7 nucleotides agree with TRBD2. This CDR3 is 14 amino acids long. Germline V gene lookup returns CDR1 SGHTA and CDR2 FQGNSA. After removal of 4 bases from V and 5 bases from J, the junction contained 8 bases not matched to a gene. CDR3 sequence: CASSWAGAANEQYF. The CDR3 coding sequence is TGTGCCAGCAGCTGGGCGGGAGCGGCAAACGAGCAGTACTTC. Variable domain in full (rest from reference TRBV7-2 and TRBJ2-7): GAGVSQSPSNKVTEKGKDVELRCDPISGHTALYWYRQSLGQGLEFLIYFQGNSAPDKSGLPSDRFSAERTGGSVSTLTIQRTQQEDSAVYLCASSWAGAANEQYFGPGTRLTVT.

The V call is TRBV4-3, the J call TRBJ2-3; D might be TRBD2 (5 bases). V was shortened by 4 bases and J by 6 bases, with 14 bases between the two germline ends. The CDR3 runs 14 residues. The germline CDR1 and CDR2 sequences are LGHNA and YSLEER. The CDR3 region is CASSPALSVDTQYF. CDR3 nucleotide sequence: TGCGCCAGCAGCCCCGCCCTTAGCGTCGATACGCAGTATTTT.

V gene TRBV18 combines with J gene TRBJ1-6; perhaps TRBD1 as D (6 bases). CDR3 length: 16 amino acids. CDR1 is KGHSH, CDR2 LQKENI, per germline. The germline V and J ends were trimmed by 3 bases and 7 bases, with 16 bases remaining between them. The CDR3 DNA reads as TGTGCCAGCTCACCCACAGGGACAACTCCCAATTCACCCCTCCACTTT. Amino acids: CASSPTGTTPNSPLHF. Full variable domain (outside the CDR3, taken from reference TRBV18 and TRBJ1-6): NAGVMQNPRHLVRRRGQEARLRCSPMKGHSHVYWYRQLPEEGLKFMVYLQKENIIDESGMPKERFSAEFPKEGPSILRIQQVVRGDSAAYFCASSPTGTTPNSPLHFGNGTRLTVT.

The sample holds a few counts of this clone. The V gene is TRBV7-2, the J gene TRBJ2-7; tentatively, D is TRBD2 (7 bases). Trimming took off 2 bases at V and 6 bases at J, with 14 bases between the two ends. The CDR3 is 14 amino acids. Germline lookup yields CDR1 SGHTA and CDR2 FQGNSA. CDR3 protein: CASSLRGRAGEQYF. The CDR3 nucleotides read TGTGCCAGCAGCTTAAGGGGGAGGGCCGGCGAGCAGTACTTC. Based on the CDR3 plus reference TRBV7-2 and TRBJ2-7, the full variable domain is GAGVSQSPSNKVTEKGKDVELRCDPISGHTALYWYRQSLGQGLEFLIYFQGNSAPDKSGLPSDRFSAERTGGSVSTLTIQRTQQEDSAVYLCASSLRGRAGEQYFGPGTRLTVT.

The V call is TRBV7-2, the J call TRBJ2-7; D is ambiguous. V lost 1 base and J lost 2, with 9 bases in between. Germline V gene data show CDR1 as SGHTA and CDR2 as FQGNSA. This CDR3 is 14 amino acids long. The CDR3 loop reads CASSLEPSAYEQYF. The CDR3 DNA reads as TGTGCCAGCAGCTTAGAACCCTCGGCCTACGAGCAGTACTTC.

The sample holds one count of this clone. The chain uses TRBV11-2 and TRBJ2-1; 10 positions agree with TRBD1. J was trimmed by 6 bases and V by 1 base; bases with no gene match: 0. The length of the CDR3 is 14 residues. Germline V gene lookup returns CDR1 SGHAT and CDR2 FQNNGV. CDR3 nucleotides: TGTGCCAGCAGCTTAGGGACAGGGGGCAATGAGCAGTTCTTC. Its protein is CASSLGTGGNEQFF.

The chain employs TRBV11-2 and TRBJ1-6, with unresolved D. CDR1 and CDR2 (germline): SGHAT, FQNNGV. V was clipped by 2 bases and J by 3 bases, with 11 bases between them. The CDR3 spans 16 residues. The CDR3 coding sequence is TGTGCCAGCAGCTTACGACCGGGAGACTATAATTCACCCCTCCACTTT. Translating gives CASSLRPGDYNSPLHF.

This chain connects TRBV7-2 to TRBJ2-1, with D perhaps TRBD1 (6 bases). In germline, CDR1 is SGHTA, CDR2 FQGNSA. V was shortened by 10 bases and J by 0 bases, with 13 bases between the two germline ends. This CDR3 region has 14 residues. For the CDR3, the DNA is TGTGCCACCGAGGACAGCAGCTCCTACAATGAGCAGTTCTTC. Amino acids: CATEDSSSYNEQFF.

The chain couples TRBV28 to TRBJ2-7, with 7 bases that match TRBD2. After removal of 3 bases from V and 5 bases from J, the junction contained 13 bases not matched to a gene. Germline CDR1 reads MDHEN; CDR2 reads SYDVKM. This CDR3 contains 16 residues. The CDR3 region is CASSLGARDYRDEQYF. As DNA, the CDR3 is TGTGCCAGCAGTTTGGGAGCCCGGGACTATCGGGACGAGCAGTACTTC.

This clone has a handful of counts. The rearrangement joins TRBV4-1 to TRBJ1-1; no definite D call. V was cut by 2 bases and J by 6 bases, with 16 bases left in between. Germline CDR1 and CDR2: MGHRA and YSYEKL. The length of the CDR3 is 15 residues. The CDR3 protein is CASSQFPQINSEAFF. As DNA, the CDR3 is TGCGCCAGCAGCCAATTTCCACAGATCAACTCTGAAGCTTTCTTT.

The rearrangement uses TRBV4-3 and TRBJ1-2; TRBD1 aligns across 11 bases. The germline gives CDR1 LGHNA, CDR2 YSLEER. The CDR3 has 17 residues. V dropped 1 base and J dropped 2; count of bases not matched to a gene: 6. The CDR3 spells CASSQAGQGVWNYGYTF. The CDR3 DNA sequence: TGCGCCAGCAGCCAAGCGGGACAGGGGGTCTGGAACTATGGCTACACCTTC.

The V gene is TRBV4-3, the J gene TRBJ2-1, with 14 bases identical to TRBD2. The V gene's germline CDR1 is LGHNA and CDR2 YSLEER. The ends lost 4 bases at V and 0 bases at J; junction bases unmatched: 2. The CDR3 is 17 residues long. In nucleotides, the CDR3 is TGCGCCAGCAGCCCAGGACTAGCGGGAGGCTCCTACAATGAGCAGTTCTTC. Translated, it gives CASSPGLAGGSYNEQFF.

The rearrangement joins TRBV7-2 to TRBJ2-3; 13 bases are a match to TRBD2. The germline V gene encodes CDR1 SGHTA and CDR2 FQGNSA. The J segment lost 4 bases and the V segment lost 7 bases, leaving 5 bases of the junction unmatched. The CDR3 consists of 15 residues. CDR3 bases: TGTGCCAGCACCCGGACTAGCGGGAGAGCAGATACGCAGTATTTT. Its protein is CASTRTSGRADTQYF.

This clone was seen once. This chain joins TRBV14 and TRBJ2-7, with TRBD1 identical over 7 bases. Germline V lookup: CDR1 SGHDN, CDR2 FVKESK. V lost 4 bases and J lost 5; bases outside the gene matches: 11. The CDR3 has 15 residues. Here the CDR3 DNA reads TGTGCCAGCAGCCCACGACAGGGAGCCTGGGACGAGCAGTACTTC. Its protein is CASSPRQGAWDEQYF.

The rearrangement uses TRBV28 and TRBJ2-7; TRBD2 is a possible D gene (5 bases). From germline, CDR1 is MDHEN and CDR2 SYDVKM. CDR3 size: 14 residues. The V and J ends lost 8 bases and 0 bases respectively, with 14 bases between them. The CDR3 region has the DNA TGTGCCAGCTTTGGGCGGGCGAGCTCCTACGAGCAGTACTTC. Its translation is CASFGRASSYEQYF. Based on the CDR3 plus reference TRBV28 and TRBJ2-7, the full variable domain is DVKVTQSSRYLVKRTGEKVFLECVQDMDHENMFWYRQDPGLGLRLIYFSYDVKMKEKGDIPEGYSVSREKKERFSLILESASTNQTSMYLCASFGRASSYEQYFGPGTRLTVT.

For the CDR3, the DNA is TGTGCCAGCAGCTTAGGATTTGCGAGGGCCGCAGATACGCAGTATTTT. Encoded protein: CASSLGFARAADTQYF. The chain couples TRBV7-2 to TRBJ2-3; a weak D match, TRBD2 (5 bases). CDR1 is SGHTA, CDR2 FQGNSA, per germline. The CDR3 runs 16 residues. V was clipped by 1 base and J by 4 bases, with 15 bases between them.

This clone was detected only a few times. CDR3 DNA: TGTGCCAGCAGCCCACCGGAAGGGGGTGGCTACACCTTC. Translation gives CASSPPEGGGYTF. V is TRBV7-9 and J is TRBJ1-2; TRBD1 might be the D (6 bases). CDR1 SEHNR and CDR2 FQNEAQ come from the germline V gene (reference sequence). V lost 5 bases and J 7 bases, leaving 14 bases between the germline ends. The CDR3 is 13 residues long.

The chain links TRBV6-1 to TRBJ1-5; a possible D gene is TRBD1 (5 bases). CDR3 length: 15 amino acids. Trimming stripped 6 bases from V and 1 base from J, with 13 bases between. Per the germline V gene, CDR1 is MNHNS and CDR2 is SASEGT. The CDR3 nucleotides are TGTGCCAGCAGGAGAAGCGGGGGAAGCAATCAGCCCCAGCATTTT. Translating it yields CASRRSGGSNQPQHF.

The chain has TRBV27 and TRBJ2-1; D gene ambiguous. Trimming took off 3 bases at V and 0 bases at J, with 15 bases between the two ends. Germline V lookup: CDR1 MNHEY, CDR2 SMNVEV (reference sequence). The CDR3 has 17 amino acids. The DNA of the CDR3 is TGTGCCAGCAGTTTCTCTGTGGGCCTGAGCTCCTACAATGAGCAGTTCTTC. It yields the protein CASSFSVGLSSYNEQFF.

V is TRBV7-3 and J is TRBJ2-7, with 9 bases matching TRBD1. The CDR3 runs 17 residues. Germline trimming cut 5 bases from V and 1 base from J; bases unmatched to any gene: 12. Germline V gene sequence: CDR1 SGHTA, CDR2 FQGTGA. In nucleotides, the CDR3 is TGTGCCAGCAGCCCGCTGACGGGACAGGGTCTTTCCTACGAGCAGTACTTC. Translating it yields CASSPLTGQGLSYEQYF.

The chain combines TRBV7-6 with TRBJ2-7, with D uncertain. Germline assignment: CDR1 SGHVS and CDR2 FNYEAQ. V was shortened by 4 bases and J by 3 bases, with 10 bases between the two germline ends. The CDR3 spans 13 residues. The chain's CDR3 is CASSSELNYEQYF. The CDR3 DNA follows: TGTGCCAGCAGCTCTGAACTGAACTACGAGCAGTACTTC.

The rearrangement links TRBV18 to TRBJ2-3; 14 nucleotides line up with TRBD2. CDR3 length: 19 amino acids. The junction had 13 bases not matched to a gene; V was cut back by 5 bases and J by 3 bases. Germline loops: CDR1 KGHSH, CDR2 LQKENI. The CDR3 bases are TGTGCCAGCTCATCACTAACTCCCGGGACTAGCGGGAGTACAGATACGCAGTATTTT. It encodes CASSSLTPGTSGSTDTQYF.

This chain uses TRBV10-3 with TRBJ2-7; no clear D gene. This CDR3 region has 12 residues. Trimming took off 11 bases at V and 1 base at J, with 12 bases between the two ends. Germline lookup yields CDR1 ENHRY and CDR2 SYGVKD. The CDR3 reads CAAGGLSYEQYF. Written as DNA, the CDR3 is TGTGCCGCAGGTGGCCTATCCTACGAGCAGTACTTC.

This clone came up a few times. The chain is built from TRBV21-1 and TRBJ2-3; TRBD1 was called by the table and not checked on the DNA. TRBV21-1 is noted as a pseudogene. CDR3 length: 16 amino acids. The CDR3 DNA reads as TGTGCCAGCAGAAATCGTAGGACAGGGAACACAGATACGCAGTATTTT. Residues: CASRNRRTGNTDTQYF.